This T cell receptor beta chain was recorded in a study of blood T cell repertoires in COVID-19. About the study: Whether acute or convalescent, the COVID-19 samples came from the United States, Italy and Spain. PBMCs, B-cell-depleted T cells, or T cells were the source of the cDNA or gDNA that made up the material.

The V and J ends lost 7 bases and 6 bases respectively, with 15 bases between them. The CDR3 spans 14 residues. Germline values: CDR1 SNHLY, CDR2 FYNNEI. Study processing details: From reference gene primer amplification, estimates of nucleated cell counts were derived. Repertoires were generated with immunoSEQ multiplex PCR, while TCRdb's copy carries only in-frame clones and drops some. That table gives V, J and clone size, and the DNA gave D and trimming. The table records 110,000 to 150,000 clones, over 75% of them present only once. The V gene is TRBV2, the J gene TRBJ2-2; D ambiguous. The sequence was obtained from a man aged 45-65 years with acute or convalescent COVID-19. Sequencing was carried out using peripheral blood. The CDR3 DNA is TGTGCCAGCAACCCTCGACTCTCCGCCGGGGAGCTGTTTTTT. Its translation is CASNPRLSAGELFF.